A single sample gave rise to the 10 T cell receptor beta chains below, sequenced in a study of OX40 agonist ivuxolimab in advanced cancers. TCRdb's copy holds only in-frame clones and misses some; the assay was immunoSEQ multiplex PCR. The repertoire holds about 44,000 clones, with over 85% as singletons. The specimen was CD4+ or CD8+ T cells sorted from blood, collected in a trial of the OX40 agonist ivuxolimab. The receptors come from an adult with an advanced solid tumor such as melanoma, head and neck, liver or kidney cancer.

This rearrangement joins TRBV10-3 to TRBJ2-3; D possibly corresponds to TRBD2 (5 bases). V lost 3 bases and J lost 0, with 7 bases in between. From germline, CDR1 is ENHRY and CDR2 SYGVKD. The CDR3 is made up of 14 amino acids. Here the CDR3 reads CAISDGGSTDTQYF. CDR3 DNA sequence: TGTGCCATCAGTGATGGAGGAAGCACAGATACGCAGTATTTT.

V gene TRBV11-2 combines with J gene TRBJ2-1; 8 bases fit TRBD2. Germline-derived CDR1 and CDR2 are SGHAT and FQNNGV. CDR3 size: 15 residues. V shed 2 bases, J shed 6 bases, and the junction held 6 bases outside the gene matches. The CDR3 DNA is TGTGCCAGCAGCTTATCCCGGACTAGCTTCAATGAGCAGTTCTTC. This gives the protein CASSLSRTSFNEQFF.

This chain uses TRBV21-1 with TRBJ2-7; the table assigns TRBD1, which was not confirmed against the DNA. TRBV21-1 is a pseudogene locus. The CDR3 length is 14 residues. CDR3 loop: CASSKETGYYEQYF. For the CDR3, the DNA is TGTGCCAGCAGCAAAGAAACAGGTTACTACGAGCAGTACTTC.

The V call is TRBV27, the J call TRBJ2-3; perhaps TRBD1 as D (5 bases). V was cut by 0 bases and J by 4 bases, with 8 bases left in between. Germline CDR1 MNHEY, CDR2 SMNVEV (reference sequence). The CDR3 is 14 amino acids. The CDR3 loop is CASSLSQGPDTQYF. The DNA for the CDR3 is TGTGCCAGCAGTTTATCCCAGGGCCCAGATACGCAGTATTTT.

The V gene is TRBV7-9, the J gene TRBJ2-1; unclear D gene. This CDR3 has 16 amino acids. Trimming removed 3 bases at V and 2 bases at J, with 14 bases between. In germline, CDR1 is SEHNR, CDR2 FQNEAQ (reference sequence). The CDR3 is CASSFISQLTYNEQFF. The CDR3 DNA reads TGTGCCAGCAGCTTTATCTCGCAGTTAACCTACAATGAGCAGTTCTTC.

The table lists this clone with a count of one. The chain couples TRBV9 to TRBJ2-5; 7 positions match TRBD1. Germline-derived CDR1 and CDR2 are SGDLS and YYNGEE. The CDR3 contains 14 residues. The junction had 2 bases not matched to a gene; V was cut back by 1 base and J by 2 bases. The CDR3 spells CASSVSTGQETQYF. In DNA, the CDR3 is TGTGCCAGCAGCGTATCGACAGGGCAAGAGACCCAGTACTTC. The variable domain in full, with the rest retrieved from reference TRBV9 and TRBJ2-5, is DSGVTQTPKHLITATGQRVTLRCSPRSGDLSVYWYQQSLDQGLQFLIQYYNGEERAKGNILERFSAQQFPDLHSELNLSSLELGDSALYFCASSVSTGQETQYFGPGTRLLVL.

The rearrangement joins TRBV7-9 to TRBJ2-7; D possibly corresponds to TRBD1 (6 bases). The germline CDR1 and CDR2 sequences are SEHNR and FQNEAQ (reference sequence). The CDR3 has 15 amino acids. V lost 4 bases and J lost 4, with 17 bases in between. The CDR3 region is CASSSQAGTHYEQYF. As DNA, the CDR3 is TGTGCCAGCAGCTCTCAGGCCGGGACACATTACGAGCAGTACTTC.

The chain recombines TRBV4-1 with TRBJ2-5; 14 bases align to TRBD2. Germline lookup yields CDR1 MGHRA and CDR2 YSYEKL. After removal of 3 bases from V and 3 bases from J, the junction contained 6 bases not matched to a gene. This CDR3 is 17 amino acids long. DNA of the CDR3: TGCGCCAGCAGCCATTCACCGGGACTAGCGGGGGAAGAGACCCAGTACTTC. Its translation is CASSHSPGLAGEETQYF.

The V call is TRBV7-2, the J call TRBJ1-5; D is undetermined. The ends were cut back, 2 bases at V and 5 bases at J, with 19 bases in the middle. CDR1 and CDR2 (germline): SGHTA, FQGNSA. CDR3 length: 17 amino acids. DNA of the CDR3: TGTGCCAGCAGCTTACTCGCCTCCACAGCGATGGATCAGCCCCAGCATTTT. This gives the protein CASSLLASTAMDQPQHF.

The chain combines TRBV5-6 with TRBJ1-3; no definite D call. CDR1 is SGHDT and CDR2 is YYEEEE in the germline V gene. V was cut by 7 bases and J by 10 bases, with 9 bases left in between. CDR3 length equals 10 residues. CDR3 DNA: TGTGCCAGCGGAGCCGGAACCATATATTTT. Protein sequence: CASGAGTIYF.